A selection of T cell receptor beta chains follows, all from one sample in a study of T cell responses to AZD1222 COVID-19 vaccine. Method: immunoSEQ multiplex PCR; TCRdb's copy keeps in-frame clones and lacks some. This sample has about 120,000 clones, with more than 75% found just once. Material: peripheral blood, obtained 28 days after the second AZD1222 dose. The receptor source for this set is an adult who received the AZD1222 COVID-19 vaccine. Each CDR3 is given without its conserved first and last residue. Each record gives: J gene, V gene, CDR3 protein.

>TRBJ2-1|TRBV7-6
ASSSTHLVYNEQF
>TRBJ2-2|TRBV3-1/TRBV3-2
ASNLAGFTGELF
>TRBJ1-3|TRBV28
ASSLSGNTIY
>TRBJ2-1|TRBV4-3
ASSQDRQGTYNEQF
>TRBJ1-4|TRBV5-1
ASSPDRAREKLF
>TRBJ1-2|TRBV28
ATGAGYGYT
>TRBJ1-4|TRBV7-9
ASSRPSEKLF
>TRBJ2-1|TRBV11-3
ASSLGGLAGAPYNEQF
>TRBJ1-4|TRBV19
ASSTGEGNEKLF
>TRBJ2-2|TRBV28
ASSSSGTSGELF
>TRBJ1-5|TRBV7-2
ASSLRFGNQPQH
>TRBJ2-7|TRBV6-6
ASRDRPYEQY
>TRBJ2-3|TRBV9
ASSVEKGRLAPSTDTQY
>TRBJ1-2|TRBV6-1
ASSESQAIGGYT
>TRBJ1-5|TRBV27
ATWTGGLGQPQH
>TRBJ1-3|TRBV9
ASSLESSTIY
>TRBJ2-1|TRBV27
ASSSRILASNEQF
>TRBJ1-6|TRBV4-1
ASSQDSFRGGSPLH
>TRBJ1-5|TRBV5-4
ASSLSTDRGTGHQH
>TRBJ2-1|TRBV11-3
ASSPDRSREQF
>TRBJ1-1|TRBV29-1
SVGAGGTNTEAF
>TRBJ1-2|TRBV6-2/TRBV6-3
ASSYTDNYGYT
>TRBJ1-1|TRBV19
ASSNSQGLTEAF
>TRBJ1-4|TRBV5-1
ASSFWADDNEKLF
>TRBJ2-1|TRBV20-1
SARISILEF
>TRBJ2-1|TRBV27
ASKVSSARPNEQF
>TRBJ1-2|TRBV19
ASSPLGQGGGYT
>TRBJ1-1|TRBV19
ASSRTAPEAF
>TRBJ2-2|TRBV9
ASSVGQGITGELF